This T cell receptor (beta chain) was sequenced in a study of human T cells and chemical hapten exposure. Study results and caveats: While controls formed fewer of them, expanded TCRs formed significantly more large CDR3 similarity clusters.

CDR1 is DFQATT, CDR2 SNEGSKA, per germline (reference sequence). Trimming cost V 3 bases and J 6 bases; bases outside gene matches: 6. The CDR3 runs to 13 residues. Of note for this clonotype: The antigen remains undetermined.

Regarding time point: patch test 3, about 24 weeks after DPC sensitization. Treatment denoted: therapeutic diphenylcyclopropenone sensitization with weekly scalp DPC. People who gave samples had alopecia, were 18 to 70 years old, and were suitable for DPC. TCRdb called the RACE reads again in MiXCR, with one record for every CDR3 protein. The sample has around 110,000 distinct CDR3 sequences, around 11% seen once. The sample was whole blood, taken in connection with sensitization to the hapten diphenylcyclopropenone (DPC). This chain links TRBV20-1 with TRBJ2-7, with 9 bases that match TRBD1. This TCR was recovered from a woman in her 50s with alopecia areata. Some clones in this sample may be carry-over from other donors' samples. For the CDR3, the DNA is TGCAGTGCTAGCGGGGACAGGGTTGGCGAGCAGTACTTC. This translates into CSASGDRVGEQYF.